These T cell receptor beta chains were read from a single sample in a study of shared clonotypes between healthy human individuals. TCRdb keeps only in-frame clones here, not all; method: immunoSEQ multiplex PCR. The table shows more than 2 million clones, with roughly 95% occurring only once. Source material: naive CD4+ T cells sorted from blood. The receptor set was obtained from a man between 18 and 35 years old in good health. CDR3s include the opening cysteine and the closing phenylalanine or tryptophan. A D gene is named only where the DNA matches it firmly. Clone size, where shown, is once, few, many, or a class for clones that have expanded.

clone_size	v_call	j_call	d_call	cdr3_nt	cdr3_aa
few	TRBV5-1	TRBJ1-6	TRBD1	TGCGCCAGCAGTTCGGACAGGGACAGATCACCCCTCCACTTT	CASSSDRDRSPLHF
.	TRBV30	TRBJ1-1	.	TGTGCCTGGAGTGTCCAAGGTGGAGGGACTGAAGCTTTCTTT	CAWSVQGGGTEAFF
.	TRBV7-2	TRBJ2-3	.	TGTGCCAGCAGCTTAGTAGTATGGGCAGATACGCAGTATTTT	CASSLVVWADTQYF
.	TRBV30	TRBJ2-1	TRBD1	TGTGCCTGGTTGTCAGGGGGTTTTAACGAGCAGTTCTTC	CAWLSGGFNEQFF
once	TRBV4-1	TRBJ1-4	.	TGCGCCAGCAGCCACAGCCCAGGACTAGGCAATGAAAAACTGTTTTTT	CASSHSPGLGNEKLFF
.	TRBV10-3	TRBJ1-1	.	TGTGCCATCAGTGAGTGGGGGCTGAACACTGAAGCTTTCTTT	CAISEWGLNTEAFF
.	TRBV7-3	TRBJ2-1	.	TGTGCCAGCAGCCCACAGGGCTATTACTACAATGAGCAGTTCTTC	CASSPQGYYYNEQFF
.	TRBV9	TRBJ2-3	.	TGTGCCAGCAGCGCCAGCGGGAGCACAGATACGCAGTATTTT	CASSASGSTDTQYF
.	TRBV4-2	TRBJ1-4	TRBD1	TGTGCCAGCAGCCAAGGCGGGACAGGGGTGGGCACTAATGAAAAACTGTTTTTT	CASSQGGTGVGTNEKLFF
.	TRBV27	TRBJ1-2	TRBD1	TGTGCCAGCAGGGAGACAGGGTTGAACTATGGCTACACCTTC	CASRETGLNYGYTF
.	TRBV5-4	TRBJ1-1	TRBD1	TGTGCCAGCAGCTGGGACAGTTCCAACACTGAAGCTTTCTTT	CASSWDSSNTEAFF
.	TRBV10-3	TRBJ2-6	TRBD1	TGTGCCATCAGCCCCCGGGACAGGGGAACTGGGGCCAACGTCCTGACTTTC	CAISPRDRGTGANVLTF
.	TRBV5-1	TRBJ2-5	TRBD1	TGCGCCAGCAGCCTAGGGACAGGGGGAAAAGAGACCCAGTACTTC	CASSLGTGGKETQYF
.	TRBV4-1	TRBJ1-5	.	TGCGCCAGCAGCCAAGACCGAGGAAATGTGGGCAATCAGCCCCAGCATTTT	CASSQDRGNVGNQPQHF
once	TRBV11-3	TRBJ2-1	.	TGTGCCAGCAGCCTAAGCAGGGTTACCCATGAGCAGTTCTTC	CASSLSRVTHEQFF
.	TRBV6-1	TRBJ1-5	TRBD1	TGTGCCAGCAGTGAAGCGCGGGGGACAGCGGGTACGGGCAATCAGCCCCAGCATTTT	CASSEARGTAGTGNQPQHF
.	TRBV29-1	TRBJ2-6	.	TGCAGCGTTGGTTCCTGGTTAGGTCCAGGGATGTCTGGGGCCAACGTCCTGACTTTC	CSVGSWLGPGMSGANVLTF
.	TRBV4-1	TRBJ1-1	.	TGCGCCAGCAGCCAAGAAACCCGGGGGGACACTGAAGCTTTCTTT	CASSQETRGDTEAFF
once	TRBV11-2	TRBJ2-3	.	TGTGCCAGCAGCTCAACGGGGGGCAGGGATACGCAGTATTTT	CASSSTGGRDTQYF
once	TRBV5-1	TRBJ1-1	TRBD1	TGCGCCAGCAGCGGGACGGGACAGCCTAACACTGAAGCTTTCTTT	CASSGTGQPNTEAFF
.	TRBV6-5	TRBJ2-1	TRBD2	TGTGCCAGCAGTGCGCCGACTAGCCTATACAATGAGCAGTTCTTC	CASSAPTSLYNEQFF
.	TRBV7-2	TRBJ2-7	.	TGTGCCAGCAGCCTCGGTGGCGGGGCCTACGAGCAGTACTTC	CASSLGGGAYEQYF
.	TRBV5-1	TRBJ1-2	.	TGCGCCAGCAGCTTGGTTAAGGGAGGTGACTATGGCTACACCTTC	CASSLVKGGDYGYTF
once	TRBV28	TRBJ1-2	TRBD1	TGTGCCAGCAAACAGGGGGACTATGGCTACACCTTC	CASKQGDYGYTF
.	TRBV5-1	TRBJ1-6	TRBD1	TGCGCCAGCAGCTTGGCGACAGGGGGCGCTCAGAATTCACCCCTCCACTTT	CASSLATGGAQNSPLHF
.	TRBV5-1	TRBJ2-4	.	TGCGCCAGCAGTTGGGGGTCAGAGGACATTCAGTACTTC	CASSWGSEDIQYF
once	TRBV27	TRBJ1-6	.	TGTGCCAGCAGTTTCCAATATAATTCACCCCTCCACTTT	CASSFQYNSPLHF
.	TRBV18	TRBJ2-7	TRBD1	TGTGCCAGCTCCCTTCGGACAGGAACTTCCTACGAGCAGTACTTC	CASSLRTGTSYEQYF
.	TRBV7-6	TRBJ2-1	TRBD2	TGTGCCAGCAGCTTAGGGACTAGCGGTGTCTATGAGCAGTTCTTC	CASSLGTSGVYEQFF
.	TRBV5-6	TRBJ2-5	.	TGTGCCAGCAGCTTGGGGCGGGGGCTCCAAGAGACCCAGTACTTC	CASSLGRGLQETQYF
.	TRBV27	TRBJ1-2	.	TGTGCCAGCAGTTCCCGCATCACAGGAGGGGCCTATGGCTACACCTTC	CASSSRITGGAYGYTF
.	TRBV7-2	TRBJ2-7	TRBD2	TGTGCCAGCAGCCCCCCCGGGACTAGCGGGAGGGAAACCTTC	CASSPPGTSGRETF
.	TRBV6-4	TRBJ2-1	TRBD2	TGTGCCAGCAGTGATGGACTAGCGGACAATGAGCAGTTCTTC	CASSDGLADNEQFF
.	TRBV7-9	TRBJ2-7	TRBD1	TGTGCCAGCAGGTCGACCGGGACAGAGTACGAGCAGTACTTC	CASRSTGTEYEQYF
.	TRBV19	TRBJ2-7	.	TGTGCCAGTAGTATAGACAAGGTTGGCCCCTACGAGCAGTACTTC	CASSIDKVGPYEQYF
.	TRBV11-3	TRBJ1-1	.	TGTGCCAGCAGCTCCAATCCGGACGATGAAGCTTTCTTT	CASSSNPDDEAFF
.	TRBV11-2	TRBJ1-1	.	TGTGCCAGCAGATCTACAGGGCGTGGGCCTGAAGCTTTCTTT	CASRSTGRGPEAFF
.	TRBV9	TRBJ1-6	.	TGTGCCAGCAGCGTAGAAGGGGAAAATTCACCCCTCCACTTT	CASSVEGENSPLHF
.	TRBV7-2	TRBJ2-7	.	TGTGCCAGCAGCTTGACAGATTGGGAGCAGTACTTC	CASSLTDWEQYF
.	TRBV6-5	TRBJ2-1	TRBD2	TGTGCCAGCAGCAGAGGACTAGCGGGGCACAATGAGCAGTTCTTC	CASSRGLAGHNEQFF
.	TRBV5-1	TRBJ2-7	.	TGCGCCAGCAGCTCCGGGAGTTCCTACGAGCAGTACTTC	CASSSGSSYEQYF
.	TRBV6-5	TRBJ1-1	.	TGTGCCAGCAGTTACTCGTCAGGCAGGGTGAACACTGAAGCTTTCTTT	CASSYSSGRVNTEAFF
.	TRBV7-8	TRBJ2-5	.	TGTGCCAGCAGCTTAAAGTCAGTAGGGGAGACCCAGTACTTC	CASSLKSVGETQYF
.	TRBV6-1	TRBJ2-7	TRBD1	TGTGCCAGCAGTGAACGCGGGACAGGGGCCCACGAGCAGTACTTC	CASSERGTGAHEQYF
.	TRBV28	TRBJ1-6	.	TGTGCCAGCACCCTATCACAGGGTTTTCCCCTCCACTTT	CASTLSQGFPLHF
.	TRBV10-3	TRBJ2-3	TRBD2	TGTGCCATCAGTTTAGCGGGAGGCTCGGATACGCAGTATTTT	CAISLAGGSDTQYF
few	TRBV19	TRBJ1-4	.	TGTGCCAGTAGTTATCTGGGGGGTAATGAAAAACTGTTTTTT	CASSYLGGNEKLFF
.	TRBV6-5	TRBJ1-5	.	TGTGCCAGCAGTGGGGGTGGCGGGTCCCAGCATTTT	CASSGGGGSQHF
.	TRBV30	TRBJ2-7	.	TGTGCCTGGAGTGTTCGGGCAAGAGAGCAGTACTTC	CAWSVRAREQYF
.	TRBV15	TRBJ2-7	.	TGTGCCACCAGCAGAGTTTCAGGGTTTGAGCAGTACTTC	CATSRVSGFEQYF
.	TRBV6-6	TRBJ1-5	.	TGTGCCAGCACAAGGACGGGAAGCAATCAGCCCCAGCATTTT	CASTRTGSNQPQHF
.	TRBV7-8	TRBJ2-3	.	TGTGCCAGCAGCCCTTTCCGGGACAAGGCTACAGATACGCAGTATTTT	CASSPFRDKATDTQYF
.	TRBV14	TRBJ1-6	.	TGTGCCAGCAGCCAAAGGGTCGCCAGCAGTAATTCACCCCTCCACTTT	CASSQRVASSNSPLHF
.	TRBV4-2	TRBJ2-5	.	TGTGCCAGCAGCCAAGATTTAGTGACGGAGACCCAGTACTTC	CASSQDLVTETQYF
.	TRBV6-5	TRBJ1-5	.	TGTGCCAGCACCGACAGGATGAATCAGCCCCAGCATTTT	CASTDRMNQPQHF
.	TRBV9	TRBJ2-7	.	TGTGCCAGCAGCGTAGCATTCTCGGGGGCGGAGCAGTACTTC	CASSVAFSGAEQYF
.	TRBV5-4	TRBJ2-7	.	TGTGCCAGCAGCTTGGCGCTAAAGGGCGAGCAGTACTTC	CASSLALKGEQYF
.	TRBV6-6	TRBJ2-3	.	TGTGCCAGCGGAGGCGGGATCGGTGGCACAGATACGCAGTATTTT	CASGGGIGGTDTQYF